This TCR beta chain was found in a study of neoadjuvant nivolumab and ipilimumab in lung cancer. Points on this clone: What it recognizes is unknown.

This CDR3 comprises 13 residues. Germline assignment: CDR1 SEHNR and CDR2 FQNEAQ (reference sequence). The V gene lost 5 bases and the J gene lost 8 bases, with 14 bases spanning the gap. Method: immunoSEQ multiplex PCR; TCRdb's copy keeps in-frame clones and lacks some. The sample holds about 25,000 clones; 75% to 85% are singletons and the top ten take 7.5% to 9%. Notes on the study in general: Only two of four nivolumab-treated tumors gained richness and clonality by surgery. Higher pretherapy blood TCR richness went with higher resected-tumor richness. Pathologic regression was not significantly tied to TCR clonality.

This TCR derives from an adult with non-small cell lung cancer. The sequencing used tumor tissue, collected after neoadjuvant nivolumab, alone or with ipilimumab, at or shortly before surgery. The J gene is TRBJ2-3, the V gene TRBV7-9, with a weak D call TRBD2 (5 bases). CDR3 DNA: TGTGCCAGCAGCCAAGACTATTCGGGTACGCAGTATTTT. It is translated as CASSQDYSGTQYF.